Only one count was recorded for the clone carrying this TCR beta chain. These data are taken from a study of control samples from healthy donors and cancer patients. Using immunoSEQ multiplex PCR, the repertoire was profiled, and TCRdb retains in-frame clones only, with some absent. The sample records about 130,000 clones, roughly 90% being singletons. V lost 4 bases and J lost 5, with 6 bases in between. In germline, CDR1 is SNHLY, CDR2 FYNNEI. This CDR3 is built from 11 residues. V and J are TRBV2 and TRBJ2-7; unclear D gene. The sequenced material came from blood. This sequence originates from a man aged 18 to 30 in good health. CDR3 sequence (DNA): TGTGCCAGCAGTGCCTTCAACGAGCAGTACTTC. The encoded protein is CASSAFNEQYF.